Listed below are T cell receptor beta chains from one sample, sequenced in a study of T-cell memory formation after mild COVID-19. TCRdb reanalysed the 5' RACE reads using MiXCR and keeps one entry per CDR3 protein. This sample has around 90,000 distinct CDR3 sequences, with around 15% found just once. The sequenced sample consisted of PBMCs or a T cell subset sorted from them (not recorded which). The source of these receptors is a man between 18 and 35 years old who had mild COVID-19 (a few samples of this study predate the infection). Cell type and time point are not known. The CDR3 runs from the conserved cysteine through the conserved F or W. A D gene is named only where the DNA matches it firmly. Clone size, where shown, is once, few, many, or a class for clones that have expanded.

few,TRBV4-2,TRBJ2-5,TRBD2,CASSQPSGGPEGIAVETQYF,TGTGCCAGCAGCCAACCTAGCGGGGGGCCCGAGGGCATCGCTGTAGAGACCCAGTACTTC
few,TRBV4-3,TRBJ1-4,TRBD1,CASSQGTGGEEATNEKLFF,TGCGCCAGCAGCCAAGGGACAGGGGGCGAGGAAGCAACTAATGAAAAACTGTTTTTT
NA,TRBV5-6,TRBJ2-4,NA,CASSSRGGLDIQYF,TGTGCCAGCAGCTCCCGTGGAGGTTTGGACATTCAGTACTTC
few,TRBV30,TRBJ2-7,NA,CAWIAGYEQYF,TGTGCCTGGATTGCTGGGTACGAGCAGTACTTC
many,TRBV4-2,TRBJ2-2,NA,CASSPIPARSTGELFF,TGTGCCAGCAGCCCTATTCCAGCAAGAAGCACCGGGGAGCTGTTTTTT
few,TRBV5-5,TRBJ2-3,NA,CASSASMHTTDTQYF,TGTGCCAGCAGCGCTTCTATGCACACCACAGATACGCAGTATTTT
NA,TRBV4-3,TRBJ1-2,NA,CASSPTRGGRGLGYTF,TGCGCCAGCAGCCCAACTCGAGGGGGTCGCGGTTTAGGCTACACCTTC
NA,TRBV20-1,TRBJ2-5,TRBD2,CSARSASGGYETQYF,TGCAGTGCTAGGTCGGCTAGCGGGGGGTACGAGACCCAGTACTTC
few,TRBV19,TRBJ1-1,NA,CASSASDRLGDTEAFF,TGTGCCAGTAGTGCCTCAGACCGCCTCGGAGACACTGAAGCTTTCTTT
NA,TRBV25-1,TRBJ2-1,TRBD2,CASSVTSGLGGEQFF,TGTGCCAGCAGTGTGACTAGCGGGCTCGGGGGTGAGCAGTTCTTC
NA,TRBV2,TRBJ2-3,NA,CASILGSPDTQYF,TGTGCCAGTATCCTGGGAAGTCCAGATACGCAGTATTTT
NA,TRBV12-3/TRBV12-4,TRBJ2-7,NA,CASSDDSYEQYF,TGTGCCAGCAGTGATGACAGCTACGAGCAGTACTTC
NA,TRBV9,TRBJ2-3,NA,CASSVGGADTQYF,TGTGCCAGCAGCGTGGGGGGGGCGGATACGCAGTATTTT
few,TRBV13,TRBJ2-4,NA,CASSLRYGGAKNIQYF,TGTGCCAGCAGCCTACGGTATGGGGGGGCCAAAAACATTCAGTACTTC
NA,TRBV6-2/TRBV6-3,TRBJ2-3,NA,CASSRPSTDTQYF,TGTGCCAGCAGCAGACCATCCACAGATACGCAGTATTTT
NA,TRBV4-2,TRBJ2-1,TRBD2,CASSQVLSGVNEQFF,TGTGCCAGCAGCCAAGTGCTTAGCGGGGTCAATGAGCAGTTCTTC
few,TRBV4-3,TRBJ2-1,NA,CASSSAEGRSYNEQFF,TGCGCCAGCAGCTCGGCGGAGGGGCGCTCCTACAATGAGCAGTTCTTC
few,TRBV5-1,TRBJ2-2,NA,CASSLALAANTGELFF,TGCGCCAGCAGCTTGGCCCTGGCCGCGAACACCGGGGAGCTGTTTTTT
few,TRBV27,TRBJ1-5,TRBD1,CASSLSRTGGRPQHF,TGTGCCAGCAGTTTATCGCGGACAGGGGGAAGGCCCCAGCATTTT
NA,TRBV4-1,TRBJ1-1,NA,CASSRNAEAFF,TGCGCCAGCAGTCGGAACGCTGAAGCTTTCTTT
few,TRBV6-2/TRBV6-3,TRBJ2-2,TRBD2,CASSYSPAGGPRAGELFF,TGTGCCAGCAGTTACTCCCCAGCGGGGGGGCCTAGGGCCGGGGAGCTGTTTTTT
NA,TRBV6-2/TRBV6-3,TRBJ2-1,NA,CASSYDLTAFFTYNEQFF,TGTGCCAGCAGTTACGACCTGACAGCCTTTTTTACATACAATGAGCAGTTCTTC
NA,TRBV27,TRBJ2-3,NA,CASSRGLPTDTQYF,TGTGCCAGCAGTCGGGGTTTACCCACAGATACGCAGTATTTT
few,TRBV6-2/TRBV6-3,TRBJ2-3,NA,CASSPRADTQYF,TGTGCCAGCTCCCCCCGGGCAGATACGCAGTATTTT
NA,TRBV3-1,TRBJ2-4,NA,CASSQDSYIQYF,TGTGCCAGCAGCCAAGATAGTTACATTCAGTACTTC
NA,TRBV15,TRBJ2-5,NA,CATSRSRTDPGETQYF,TGTGCCACCAGCAGATCTCGGACAGACCCGGGGGAGACCCAGTACTTC
few,TRBV7-2,TRBJ2-7,NA,CASSLEDYYEQYF,TGTGCCAGCAGCTTAGAGGACTACTACGAGCAGTACTTC
few,TRBV7-9,TRBJ2-5,TRBD1,CASSPRTGEVETQYF,TGTGCCAGCAGTCCCAGGACAGGGGAGGTAGAGACCCAGTACTTC
few,TRBV7-9,TRBJ2-7,NA,CASSQRGESDEQYF,TGTGCCAGCAGTCAGAGGGGCGAGTCCGACGAGCAGTACTTC
many,TRBV27,TRBJ2-1,NA,CASSLWTETGEQFF,TGTGCCAGCAGTTTATGGACCGAGACGGGTGAGCAGTTCTTC